This TCR beta chain originates from a study of shared clonotypes between healthy human individuals. In the naive CD8 group, cells lacked CD45RO and were positively selected for CCR7, so terminally differentiated effector memory CD45RA+ cells were left out. All donors were Caucasian adults living in Nashville, Tennessee. Deep was the level at which the assay was run. The data were produced by immunoSEQ multiplex PCR, yet TCRdb's version contains in-frame clones alone and is incomplete. The data contain fewer than 700,000 clones, approximately 95% of them singletons. As to this clone: Other DNA sequences from this sample encode an identical CDR3 as well.

The sequence was collected from a woman aged 25 to 39 in good health. Sample: naive CD8+ T cells sorted from blood.

CDR3 sequence: CASSLYSTYEQYF. The DNA of the CDR3 is TGTGCCAGCAGCCTCTACAGTACCTACGAGCAGTACTTC. The chain joins TRBV27 to TRBJ2-7; D is unclear. V was cut by 6 bases and J by 2 bases, with 11 bases left in between. The length of the CDR3 is 13 residues. Per the germline V gene, CDR1 is MNHEY and CDR2 is SMNVEV (reference sequence).